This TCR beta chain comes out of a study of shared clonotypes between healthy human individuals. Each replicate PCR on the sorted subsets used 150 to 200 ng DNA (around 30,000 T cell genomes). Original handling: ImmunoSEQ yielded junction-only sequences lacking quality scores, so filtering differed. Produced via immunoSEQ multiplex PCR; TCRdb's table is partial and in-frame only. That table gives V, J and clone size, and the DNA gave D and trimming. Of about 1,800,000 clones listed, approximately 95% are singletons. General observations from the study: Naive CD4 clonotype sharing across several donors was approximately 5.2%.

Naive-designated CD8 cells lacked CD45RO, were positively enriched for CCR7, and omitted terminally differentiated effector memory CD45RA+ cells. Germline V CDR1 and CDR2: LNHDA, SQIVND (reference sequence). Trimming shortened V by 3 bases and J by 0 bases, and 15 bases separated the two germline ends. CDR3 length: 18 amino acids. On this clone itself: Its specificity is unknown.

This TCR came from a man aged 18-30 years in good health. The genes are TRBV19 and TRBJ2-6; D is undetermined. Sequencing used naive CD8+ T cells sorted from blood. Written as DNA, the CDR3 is TGTGCCAGTAGTATTAATGGACGGCTAATCTCTGGGGCCAACGTCCTGACTTTC. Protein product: CASSINGRLISGANVLTF.